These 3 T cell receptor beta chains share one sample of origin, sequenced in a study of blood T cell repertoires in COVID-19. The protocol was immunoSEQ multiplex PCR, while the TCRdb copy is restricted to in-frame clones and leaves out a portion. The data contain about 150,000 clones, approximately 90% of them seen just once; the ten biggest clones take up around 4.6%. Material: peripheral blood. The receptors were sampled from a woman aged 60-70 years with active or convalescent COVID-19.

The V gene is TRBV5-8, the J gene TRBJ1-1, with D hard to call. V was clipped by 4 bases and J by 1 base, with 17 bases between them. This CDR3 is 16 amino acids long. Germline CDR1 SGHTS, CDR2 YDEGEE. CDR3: CASSVGNGRGNTEAFF. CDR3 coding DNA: TGTGCCAGCAGCGTAGGGAACGGGAGAGGGAACACTGAAGCTTTCTTT.

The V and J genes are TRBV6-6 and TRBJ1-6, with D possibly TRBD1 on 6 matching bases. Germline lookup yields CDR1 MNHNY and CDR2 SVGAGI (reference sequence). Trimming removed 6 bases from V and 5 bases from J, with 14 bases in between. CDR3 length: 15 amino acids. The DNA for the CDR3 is TGTGCCAGCAGCACACAGGGACCAGATAATTCACCCCTCCACTTT. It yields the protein CASSTQGPDNSPLHF.

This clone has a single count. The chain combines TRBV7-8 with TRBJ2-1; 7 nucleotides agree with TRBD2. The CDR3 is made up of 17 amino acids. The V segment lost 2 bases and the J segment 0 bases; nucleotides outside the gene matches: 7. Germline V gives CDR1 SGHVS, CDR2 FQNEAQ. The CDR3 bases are TGTGCCAGCAGCTTAAGGGGAGGGGTGGGCTCCTACAATGAGCAGTTCTTC. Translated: CASSLRGGVGSYNEQFF.